This T cell receptor (beta chain) was captured by sequencing in a study of control samples from healthy donors and cancer patients. Only in-frame clones appear in the TCRdb table, and some are missing; sequencing was by immunoSEQ multiplex PCR. The table includes 130,000 or so clones, roughly 90% detected once. Sequencing input: blood. The origin of this receptor is a middle-aged man in good health.

CDR3 sequence reads: CATSRTGLTGNIQYF. DNA of the CDR3: TGTGCCACCAGCAGGACGGGGCTAACTGGGAACATTCAGTACTTC. This chain uses TRBV15 with TRBJ2-4; D is possibly TRBD1 or TRBD2 (5 bases each). Germline CDR1 is LNHNV and CDR2 is YYDKDF (reference sequence). This CDR3 spans 15 amino acids. Trimming removed 3 bases at V and 7 bases at J, with 16 bases between.